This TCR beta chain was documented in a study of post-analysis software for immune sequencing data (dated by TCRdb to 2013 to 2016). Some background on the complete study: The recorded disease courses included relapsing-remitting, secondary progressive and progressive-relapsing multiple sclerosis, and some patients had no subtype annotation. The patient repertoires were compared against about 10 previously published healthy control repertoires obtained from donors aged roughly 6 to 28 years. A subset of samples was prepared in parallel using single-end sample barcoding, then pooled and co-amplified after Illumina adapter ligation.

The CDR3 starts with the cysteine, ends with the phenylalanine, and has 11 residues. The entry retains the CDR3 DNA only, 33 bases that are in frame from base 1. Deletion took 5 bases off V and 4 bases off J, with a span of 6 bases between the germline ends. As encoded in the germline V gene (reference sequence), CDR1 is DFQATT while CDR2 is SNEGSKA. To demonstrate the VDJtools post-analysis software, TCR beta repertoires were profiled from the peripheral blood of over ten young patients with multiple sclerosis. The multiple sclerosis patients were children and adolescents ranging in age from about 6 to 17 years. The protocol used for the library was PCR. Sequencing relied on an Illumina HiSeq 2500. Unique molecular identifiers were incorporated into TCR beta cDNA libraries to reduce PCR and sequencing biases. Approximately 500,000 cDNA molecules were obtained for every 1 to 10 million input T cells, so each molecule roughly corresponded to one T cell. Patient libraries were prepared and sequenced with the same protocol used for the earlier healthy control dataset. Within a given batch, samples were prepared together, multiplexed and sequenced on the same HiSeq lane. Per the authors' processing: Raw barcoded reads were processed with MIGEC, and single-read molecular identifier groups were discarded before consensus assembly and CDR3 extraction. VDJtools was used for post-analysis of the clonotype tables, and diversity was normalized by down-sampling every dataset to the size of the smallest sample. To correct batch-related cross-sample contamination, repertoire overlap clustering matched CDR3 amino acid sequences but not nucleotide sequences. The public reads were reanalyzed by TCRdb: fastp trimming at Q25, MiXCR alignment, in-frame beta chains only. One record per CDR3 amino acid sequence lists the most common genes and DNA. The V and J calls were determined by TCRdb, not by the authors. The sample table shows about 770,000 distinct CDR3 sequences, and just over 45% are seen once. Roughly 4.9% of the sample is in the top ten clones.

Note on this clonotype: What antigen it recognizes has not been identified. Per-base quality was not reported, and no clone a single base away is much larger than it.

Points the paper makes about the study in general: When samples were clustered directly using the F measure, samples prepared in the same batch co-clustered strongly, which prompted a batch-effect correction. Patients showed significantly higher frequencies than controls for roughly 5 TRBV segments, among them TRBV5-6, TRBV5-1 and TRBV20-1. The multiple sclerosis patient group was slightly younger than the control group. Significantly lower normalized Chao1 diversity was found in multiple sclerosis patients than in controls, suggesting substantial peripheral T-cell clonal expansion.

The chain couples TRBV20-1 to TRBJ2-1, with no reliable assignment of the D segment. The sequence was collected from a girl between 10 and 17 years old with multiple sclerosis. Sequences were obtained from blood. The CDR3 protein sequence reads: CSAGLYNEQFF. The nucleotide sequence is TGCAGTGCTGGCTTATACAATGAGCAGTTCTTC.